This T cell receptor (beta chain) came from a study of regulatory T cells in long-lasting Graves disease. Study-level findings and limits: Accuracy was possibly reduced by small sample size.

Sample time point: newly diagnosed GD, antithyroid drugs for less than 3 months. The TCR library was made from RNA extracted from PBMCs. The CDR3 covers 15 residues. The J segment lost 3 bases and the V segment lost 3 bases, leaving 3 bases of the junction unmatched. Germline CDR1 is KGHSH and CDR2 is LQKENI. iRepertoire HTBI primers and Arm-PCR of CDR3 regions built TCR beta libraries. TCRdb processed the multiplex PCR reads anew with MiXCR; each CDR3 protein has one entry. The profile covers roughly 420,000 distinct CDR3 sequences, with 12% to 15% appearing a single time and approximately 19% taken by the ten largest. In this sample, this clonotype turned up a few times. Antigen specificity is unknown. These data were also reused for a study on T cells in Graves' hyperthyroidism and ophthalmopathy. That source adds: Newly diagnosed hyperthyroidism, duration under 2 months, in patients aged 18 to 65. RT-PCR in the first round (using the HTBI primer set) targeted the TCR CDR3.

Sequencing used peripheral blood mononuclear cells (PBMCs), obtained at new diagnosis, from a patient treated with antithyroid drugs. The chain couples TRBV18 to TRBJ2-2, with TRBD1 matching 8 bases. The receptor was isolated from a woman aged 45-59 years with Graves disease. CDR3 region: CASSPWTGYTGELFF. The CDR3 DNA is TGTGCCAGCTCACCGTGGACAGGGTACACCGGGGAGCTGTTTTTT.